This T cell receptor (beta chain) originates from a study of vaccination effects on CD4 cells after COVID-19. Expansion with viral peptide pools was applied to antigen-specific CD4+ T cells by the ViraFEST assay prior to sequencing. The authors isolated CD4+ T cells after around 9 days of culture. Nucleocapsid antibodies were negative in the vaccine recipients, who had never had SARS-CoV-2 infection. PBMC cultures contained two million cells per well, about 10 IU/ml IL-2 and around 9.3 ug/ml peptides. Assay used: immunoSEQ multiplex PCR; TCRdb lists only in-frame clones, some missing. Here the sample spans roughly 23,000 clones, over 70% being singletons. This clone was seen a handful of times. Its antigen is unidentified. Trimming pared 5 bases from V and 4 bases from J, leaving 8 bases between. Germline V gene data show CDR1 as KGHSH and CDR2 as LQKENI. There are 12 residues in the CDR3.

This rearrangement joins TRBV18 to TRBJ1-1; D remains ambiguous. This sample comprised CD4+ T cells from PBMCs cultured with HCoV-229E spike peptides, obtained before COVID-19 vaccination. This TCR was recovered from a human donor who received a COVID-19 vaccine. The CDR3 sequence: CASSSAGTEAFF. The CDR3 coding sequence is TGTGCCAGCTCAAGTGCGGGCACTGAAGCTTTCTTT.